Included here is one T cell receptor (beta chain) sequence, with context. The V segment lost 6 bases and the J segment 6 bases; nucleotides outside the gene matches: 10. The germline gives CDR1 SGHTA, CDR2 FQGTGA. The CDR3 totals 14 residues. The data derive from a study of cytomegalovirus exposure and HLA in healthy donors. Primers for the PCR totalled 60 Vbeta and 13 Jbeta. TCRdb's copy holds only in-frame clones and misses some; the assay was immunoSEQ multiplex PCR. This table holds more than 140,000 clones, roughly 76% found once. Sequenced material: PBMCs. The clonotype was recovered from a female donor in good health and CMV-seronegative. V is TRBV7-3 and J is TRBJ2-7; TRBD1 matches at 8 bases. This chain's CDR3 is CASSQATGVPEQYF. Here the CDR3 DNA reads TGTGCCAGCAGTCAAGCGACAGGGGTCCCCGAGCAGTACTTC. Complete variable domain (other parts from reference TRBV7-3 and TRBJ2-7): GAGVSQTPSNKVTEKGKYVELRCDPISGHTALYWYRQSLGQGPEFLIYFQGTGAADDSGLPNDRFFAVRPEGSVSTLKIQRTERGDSAVYLCASSQATGVPEQYFGPGTRLTVT.